Shown below are 10 T cell receptor beta chains from a single sample sequenced in a study of CD8+CD57+ T cells in acquired aplastic anemia. TCR beta VDJ and CDR3 profiles were obtained from a genomic DNA template. TCRdb reprocessed the reads via MiXCR and lists one record per CDR3 protein. The sample consists of roughly 170,000 distinct CDR3 sequences, about 64% of them appearing once. Sequencing was performed on sorted CD4+, CD8+, or CD8+CD57+ T cells (not recorded which) from PBMCs. These TCRs come from a human donor in good health.

J is TRBJ1-2 and V is TRBV7-2; 7 nucleotides align to TRBD1. The CDR3 is 13 amino acids. The ends lost 5 bases at V and 4 bases at J; junction bases unmatched: 4. Germline CDR1 is SGHTA and CDR2 is FQGNSA. CDR3 DNA: TGTGCCAGCAGCCGAGACAGGGCCTATGGCTACACCTTC. Its translation: CASSRDRAYGYTF.

This chain uses TRBV7-3 with TRBJ2-2; 10 nucleotides agree with TRBD2. V was pared by 4 bases and J by 1 base, with 3 bases of the junction left unmatched. The CDR3 contains 16 residues. Germline lookup yields CDR1 SGHTA and CDR2 FQGTGA. This CDR3 is CASSSPSGGNTGELFF. CDR3 sequence (DNA): TGTGCCAGCAGCTCCCCTAGCGGGGGGAACACCGGGGAGCTGTTTTTT.

This chain joins TRBV12-3 or TRBV12-4 and TRBJ2-1; D is possibly TRBD1 or TRBD2 (5 bases each). The CDR3 covers 14 residues. V dropped 3 bases and J dropped 4 bases, with 10 bases sitting between them. The CDR3 reads CASSLVGEYNEQFF. The CDR3 DNA is TGTGCCAGCAGTTTGGTGGGGGAGTACAATGAGCAGTTCTTC.

The gene calls are TRBV6-5 and TRBJ2-1, with a weak D call TRBD2 (6 bases). Germline V gene lookup returns CDR1 MNHEY and CDR2 SVGAGI. V lost 4 bases, J lost 12 bases, and 28 bases lay in between. This CDR3 region has 17 residues. The DNA for the CDR3 is TGTGCCAGCAGTTCCCTCGAATCCCAACTAGCTTTCGTTGGGCAGTTCTTC. It yields the protein CASSSLESQLAFVGQFF.

The chain couples TRBV10-2 to TRBJ2-1, with 12 bases lining up with TRBD2. CDR3 length equals 17 residues. Unmatched junction bases numbered 13, after V lost 4 bases and J lost 9 bases. Germline CDR1 reads WSHSY; CDR2 reads SAAADI. The CDR3 nucleotides are TGCGCCAGCAGTGCAATTAGGAGACTAGCGGGAGTAATTGAGCAGTTCTTC. It encodes CASSAIRRLAGVIEQFF.

For this clonotype: One base away lies a much larger clone, so this may be a sequencing read error. The V call is TRBV11-3, the J call TRBJ1-6, with 7 bases identical to TRBD1. The J call may be faulty, since TRBJ1-4 better matches the DNA end. Per germline, CDR1 SGHNT and CDR2 YENEEA. The CDR3 has 14 residues. In nucleotides, the CDR3 is TGTGCCAGCAGCGGCAGGGGGGGAGAGGAAAAACTGTTTTTT. This translates into CASSGRGGEEKLFF.

This clonotype has a handful of counts. The CDR3 DNA is TGTGCCAGCAGCTTAAGACCAACAGATACGCAGTATTTT. This gives the protein CASSLRPTDTQYF. The rearrangement uses TRBV7-7 and TRBJ2-3; D remains ambiguous. This CDR3 has 13 residues. The germline CDR1 and CDR2 sequences are SSHAT and FNYEAQ (reference sequence). V was pared by 2 bases and J by 3 bases, with 6 bases between.

This chain connects TRBV20-1 to TRBJ2-3, with TRBD1 as a possible D gene (6 bases). Per the germline V gene, CDR1 is DFQATT and CDR2 is SNEGSKA (reference sequence). V was shortened by 1 base and J by 9 bases, with 20 bases between the two germline ends. This CDR3 comprises 15 residues. CDR3 coding DNA: TGCAGTGCTAGAGGACGGAACTTGGGGACATGGACGCAGTATTTT. Translating gives CSARGRNLGTWTQYF.

Worth noting for this clonotype: The junction shows a germline mismatch at one end, possibly a read error. The chain links TRBV20-1 to TRBJ1-4, with unresolved D. CDR1 and CDR2 (germline): DFQATT, SNEGSKA (reference sequence). The CDR3 has 9 amino acids. CDR3 region: CSADSGRRF. Written as DNA, the CDR3 is TGCAGTGCCGATAGCGGGAGACGGTTT.

This clonotype is a singleton in its sample. This chain links TRBV7-9 with TRBJ1-1; 7 bases align to TRBD1. With 10 bases clipped from V and 4 bases from J, the junction kept 18 bases outside the gene matches. Germline V gene data show CDR1 as SEHNR and CDR2 as FQNEAQ (reference sequence). The CDR3 totals 16 residues. CDR3 region: CATWKTTGSGTTEAFF. CDR3 nucleotides: TGTGCCACGTGGAAGACGACAGGGTCGGGGACCACTGAAGCTTTCTTT.